The 30 T cell receptor beta chains below all came from one sample that was sequenced in a study of preoperative IRX-2 immunotherapy in early breast cancer. The table came from immunoSEQ multiplex PCR; TCRdb's copy has only in-frame clones and leaves some out. Found here are over 60,000 clones, 94% of them singletons; the top ten hold under 2%. The treatment denotes: preoperative locoregional IRX-2 cytokine immunotherapy. Collection of the sample occurred from a patient treated with IRX-2 immunotherapy. The receptors were sampled from a human donor with breast cancer.

The chain carries TRBV5-1 and TRBJ2-4; a possible D gene is TRBD1 (7 bases). V was clipped by 0 bases and J by 9 bases, with 16 bases between them. There are 15 residues in the CDR3. CDR1 SGHRS and CDR2 YFSETQ come from the germline V gene. This CDR3 reads CASSLGPGQGGIQYF. In DNA form, the CDR3 reads TGCGCCAGCAGCTTGGGTCCAGGGCAGGGGGGCATTCAGTACTTC.

The chain carries TRBV6-5 and TRBJ1-1, with TRBD1 as a possible D gene (6 bases). The germline V gene encodes CDR1 MNHEY and CDR2 SVGAGI. The CDR3 contains 13 residues. The V and J ends lost 5 bases and 4 bases respectively, with 11 bases between them. In DNA, the CDR3 is TGTGCCAGCAGTAATACAGGGAGCACTGAAGCTTTCTTT. Its protein is CASSNTGSTEAFF.

CDR3 nucleotides: TGTGCCAGCTCATTGTTGTTGGAGGGAACTGAAGCTTTCTTT. Residues: CASSLLLEGTEAFF. The gene calls are TRBV6-1 and TRBJ1-1; D call uncertain. V lost 8 bases to trimming and J lost 5 bases, with 18 bases between them. Germline-derived CDR1 and CDR2 are MNHNS and SASEGT. The CDR3 has 14 amino acids.

The CDR3 is CATKSGTGGYEQYF. The CDR3 DNA sequence: TGTGCCACCAAATCCGGGACAGGGGGGTACGAGCAGTACTTC. V and J are TRBV19 and TRBJ2-7; 11 bases are a match to TRBD1. Germline CDR1 reads LNHDA; CDR2 reads SQIVND (reference sequence). V shed 10 bases, J shed 4 bases, and the junction held 9 bases outside the gene matches. This CDR3 is 14 amino acids long. Complete variable domain (other parts from reference TRBV19 and TRBJ2-7): DGGITQSPKYLFRKEGQNVTLSCEQNLNHDAMYWYRQDPGQGLRLIYYSQIVNDFQKGDIAEGYSVSREKKESFPLTVTSAQKNPTAFYLCATKSGTGGYEQYFGPGTRLTVT.

The genes are TRBV6-5 and TRBJ2-1, with 9 bases matching TRBD1. This CDR3 has 15 amino acids. V shed 5 bases and J 8 bases; nucleotides not matched to a gene: 10. Germline V lookup: CDR1 MNHEY, CDR2 SVGAGI. CDR3 bases: TGTGCCAGCAGTGCGACAGGGGGTTTGACGTATGAGCAGTTCTTC. This codes for CASSATGGLTYEQFF.

The gene calls are TRBV18 and TRBJ1-2, with D maybe TRBD1 (5 bases). The CDR3 totals 17 residues. Germline V CDR1 and CDR2: KGHSH, LQKENI. V gave up 3 bases and J gave up 0 bases, with 17 bases separating them. The CDR3 reads CASSPAVGRSTNYGYTF. CDR3 coding DNA: TGTGCCAGCTCACCCGCCGTGGGGCGCTCCACTAACTATGGCTACACCTTC.

The rearrangement uses TRBV27 and TRBJ1-1; D is unclear. CDR3 length equals 10 residues. Deletions cut 8 bases from V and 4 bases from J, with 5 bases between. Germline CDR1 reads MNHEY; CDR2 reads SMNVEV (reference sequence). CDR3 sequence: CASGRTEAFF. CDR3 coding DNA: TGTGCCAGCGGGCGCACTGAAGCTTTCTTT.

The chain employs TRBV7-8 and TRBJ2-1; 7 bases are shared with TRBD2. The junction had 14 bases not matched to a gene; V was cut back by 2 bases and J by 4 bases. The CDR3 consists of 18 residues. CDR1 and CDR2 (germline): SGHVS, FQNEAQ. CDR3 nucleotide sequence: TGTGCCAGCAGCTTAATGGTGTCCGGGGGGACTCGTTACAATGAGCAGTTCTTC. It encodes CASSLMVSGGTRYNEQFF.

CDR3 coding DNA: TGTGCCAGCAGCTTGGACCCCGCGTCTGAACAGACCCAGTACTTC. Translation gives CASSLDPASEQTQYF. This chain joins TRBV7-2 and TRBJ2-5, with no clear D. In germline, CDR1 is SGHTA, CDR2 FQGNSA. Deletions cut 3 bases from V and 6 bases from J, with 17 bases between. This CDR3 is 15 amino acids long.

The J gene is TRBJ2-7, the V gene TRBV19, with D tentatively TRBD2 (6 bases). The germline CDR1 and CDR2 sequences are LNHDA and SQIVND (reference sequence). CDR3 length equals 14 residues. Trimming took 8 bases from V and 0 from J, leaving 14 bases between them. The CDR3 nucleotides read TGTGCCAGTTCAACCACTAGCCCCTCCTACGAGCAGTACTTC. It codes for CASSTTSPSYEQYF.

This chain joins TRBV6-5 and TRBJ1-3, with D maybe TRBD1 (5 bases). Trimming took off 5 bases at V and 4 bases at J, with 12 bases between the two ends. Germline CDR1 reads MNHEY; CDR2 reads SVGAGI. The CDR3 consists of 14 residues. CDR3 amino acids: CASSKGIEGNTIYF. CDR3 nucleotides: TGTGCCAGCAGTAAGGGGATCGAAGGAAACACCATATATTTT.

V usage is TRBV7-8 and J usage is TRBJ1-4, with unresolved D. V was pared by 8 bases and J by 8 bases, with 27 bases between. The CDR3 covers 17 residues. Germline CDR1 SGHVS, CDR2 FQNEAQ. The CDR3 DNA reads TGTGCCAGCGTCTCCACGGGGTTTCTACGGGCATCCGAAAAACTGTTTTTT. This encodes CASVSTGFLRASEKLFF.

This clone was picked up one time. The chain recombines TRBV9 with TRBJ1-1; perhaps TRBD1 as D (5 bases). CDR3 length equals 14 residues. CDR1 is SGDLS and CDR2 is YYNGEE in the germline V gene. V was clipped by 6 bases and J by 0 bases, with 12 bases between them. CDR3 residues: CASTRGAMNTEAFF. The CDR3 coding sequence is TGTGCCAGCACCCGAGGGGCCATGAACACTGAAGCTTTCTTT.

The V gene is TRBV5-6, the J gene TRBJ1-1; D is unresolved. The length of the CDR3 is 13 residues. The germline V gene has CDR1 SGHDT and CDR2 YYEEEE. V gave up 0 bases and J gave up 3 bases, with 6 bases separating them. The CDR3: CASSLGRDTEAFF. CDR3 coding DNA: TGTGCCAGCAGCTTGGGGCGGGACACTGAAGCTTTCTTT.

The chain couples TRBV7-9 to TRBJ2-1, with 8 bases that match TRBD2. Germline CDR1 reads SEHNR; CDR2 reads FQNEAQ (reference sequence). J gave up 5 bases and V 1 base, and 1 base lay outside the gene matches. This CDR3 has 14 residues. The CDR3 sequence: CASSLGLANNEQFF. As DNA, the CDR3 is TGTGCCAGCAGCTTAGGACTAGCGAACAATGAGCAGTTCTTC. Combining the CDR3 with reference TRBV7-9 and TRBJ2-1 gives the whole variable domain DTGVSQNPRHKITKRGQNVTFRCDPISEHNRLYWYRQTLGQGPEFLTYFQNEAQLEKSRLLSDRFSAERPKGSFSTLEIQRTEQGDSAMYLCASSLGLANNEQFFGPGTRLTVL.

The gene calls are TRBV4-1 and TRBJ1-1, with 7 bases that match TRBD1. The CDR3 totals 15 residues. The germline V gene encodes CDR1 MGHRA and CDR2 YSYEKL. Losses at the gene ends were 2 bases for V and 3 bases for J; bases not matched to a gene: 6. DNA for the CDR3: TGCGCCAGCAGCCAATTCGACAGGGCAGACACTGAAGCTTTCTTT. As protein: CASSQFDRADTEAFF.

The V gene is TRBV28, the J gene TRBJ2-5, with D maybe TRBD2 (5 bases). CDR3 size: 13 residues. CDR1 and CDR2 from the germline V gene are MDHEN and SYDVKM. V was pared by 8 bases and J by 2 bases, with 12 bases between. The CDR3 DNA is TGTGCCAGCCGTGTCGGCGGGCAAGAGACCCAGTACTTC. It specifies CASRVGGQETQYF.

The chain links TRBV7-9 to TRBJ2-1, with D perhaps matching TRBD2 (5 bases). The CDR3 spans 17 residues. The germline gives CDR1 SEHNR, CDR2 FQNEAQ (reference sequence). With 1 base removed from V and 2 bases from J, the gap between germline ends came to 15 bases. The CDR3 sequence: CASSLVVRGRTYNEQFF. The CDR3 nucleotides read TGTGCCAGCAGCTTAGTAGTCCGGGGAAGGACCTACAATGAGCAGTTCTTC.

CDR3 amino acids: CASSPLGTGVLETQYF. CDR3 DNA sequence: TGTGCCAGCTCACCACTGGGGACAGGGGTCCTAGAGACCCAGTACTTC. The rearrangement uses TRBV18 and TRBJ2-5; TRBD1 aligns across 10 bases. Germline assignment: CDR1 KGHSH and CDR2 LQKENI. The CDR3 totals 16 residues. With V trimmed by 1 base and J by 4 bases, 6 bases remained unmatched.

The J gene is TRBJ2-1, the V gene TRBV5-8; D ambiguous. Deletions cut 4 bases from V and 7 bases from J, with 15 bases between. The CDR3 covers 14 residues. CDR1 is SGHTS and CDR2 is YDEGEE in the germline V gene. Here the CDR3 reads CASSPRIGKNEQFF. DNA for the CDR3: TGTGCCAGCAGCCCCCGGATCGGCAAAAATGAGCAGTTCTTC.

This clone was counted a single time. V is TRBV19 and J is TRBJ2-7; TRBD1 matches 7 bases. The CDR3 is 14 amino acids. CDR1 is LNHDA and CDR2 is SQIVND in the germline V gene (reference sequence). Germline trimming cut 8 bases from V and 7 bases from J; bases unmatched to any gene: 14. The CDR3 DNA is TGTGCCAGTCAGTCCCGGGACAGACATACGGAGCAGTACTTC. This translates into CASQSRDRHTEQYF.

This clone was counted only a few times. V and J are TRBV7-3 and TRBJ2-5; D gene unclear. The germline V and J ends were trimmed by 5 bases and 5 bases, with 12 bases remaining between them. Germline CDR1 reads SGHTA; CDR2 reads FQGTGA. The CDR3 extends over 13 amino acids. CDR3 bases: TGTGCCAGCAGCAGAACAACCTCGGAGACCCAGTACTTC. It translates to CASSRTTSETQYF.

This CDR3 is CASSFFGGVTGELFF. CDR3 nucleotides: TGTGCCAGCAGCTTTTTTGGCGGGGTTACCGGGGAGCTGTTTTTT. The chain is built from TRBV7-2 and TRBJ2-2; D may be TRBD2 (6 bases). CDR1 SGHTA and CDR2 FQGNSA come from the germline V gene. This CDR3 is 15 amino acids long. Trimming cost V 3 bases and J 5 bases, with 13 bases left between them.

The chain couples TRBV6-6 to TRBJ2-2; D unclear. The CDR3 is made up of 13 amino acids. The germline V gene has CDR1 MNHNY and CDR2 SVGAGI (reference sequence). Trimming removed 1 base at V and 5 bases at J, with 5 bases between. CDR3 loop: CASSYLRTGELFF. The CDR3 region has the DNA TGTGCCAGCAGTTACTTACGGACCGGGGAGCTGTTTTTT.

The J gene is TRBJ2-1, the V gene TRBV19; 7 bases map to TRBD1. This CDR3 contains 15 residues. V lost 5 bases to trimming and J lost 3 bases; unmatched junction nucleotides: 7. Germline CDR1 reads LNHDA; CDR2 reads SQIVND (reference sequence). The CDR3 DNA reads TGTGCCAGTAGTCCCCGGGACAGAAGCTACAATGAGCAGTTCTTC. Protein sequence: CASSPRDRSYNEQFF.

The V gene is TRBV7-3, the J gene TRBJ2-2; D unresolved. Between the trimmed V and J ends, which lost 5 bases and 7 bases, there was a span of 11 bases. The CDR3 spans 13 residues. CDR1 and CDR2 from the germline V gene are SGHTA and FQGTGA. In DNA form, the CDR3 reads TGTGCCAGCAGCCTCACCTCGGGCGGGGAGCTGTTTTTT. As protein: CASSLTSGGELFF. Full variable domain (outside the CDR3, taken from reference TRBV7-3 and TRBJ2-2): GAGVSQTPSNKVTEKGKYVELRCDPISGHTALYWYRQSLGQGPEFLIYFQGTGAADDSGLPNDRFFAVRPEGSVSTLKIQRTERGDSAVYLCASSLTSGGELFFGEGSRLTVL.

This CDR3 is CASSPRDSLFYEQYF. CDR3 coding DNA: TGTGCCAGCAGCCCCCGGGACTCCTTATTCTACGAGCAGTACTTC. The chain links TRBV11-1 to TRBJ2-7; TRBD2 is a possible D gene (6 bases). The CDR3 runs 15 residues. The germline V and J ends were trimmed by 5 bases and 3 bases, with 17 bases remaining between them. From germline, CDR1 is SGHAT and CDR2 FQDESV (reference sequence). The entire variable domain, with the rest obtained from reference TRBV11-1 and TRBJ2-7, is as follows: EAEVAQSPRYKITEKSQAVAFWCDPISGHATLYWYRQILGQGPELLVQFQDESVVDDSQLPKDRFSAERLKGVDSTLKIQPAELGDSAMYLCASSPRDSLFYEQYFGPGTRLTVT.

This rearrangement joins TRBV2 to TRBJ2-5; 7 nucleotides agree with TRBD2. TRBJ2-7 explains the end of the DNA better; the J call may be wrong. Germline V gene data show CDR1 as SNHLY and CDR2 as FYNNEI. The CDR3 covers 14 residues. The chain's CDR3 is CASESRLADYEQYF. In DNA form, the CDR3 reads TGTGCCAGCGAGTCGAGACTAGCAGACTACGAGCAGTACTTC.

This chain links TRBV19 with TRBJ2-2, with D possibly matching TRBD1 (5 bases). V was cut by 0 bases and J by 5 bases, with 25 bases left in between. This CDR3 has 20 amino acids. Germline V lookup: CDR1 LNHDA, CDR2 SQIVND (reference sequence). The chain's CDR3 is CASSIELNSRVREKTGELFF. The CDR3 region has the DNA TGTGCCAGTAGTATAGAGCTTAATTCTAGGGTCAGGGAAAAGACCGGGGAGCTGTTTTTT.

The chain links TRBV29-1 to TRBJ2-3; a weak D match, TRBD2 (6 bases). CDR1 SQVTM and CDR2 ANQGSEA come from the germline V gene. Trimming cost V 3 bases and J 0 bases, with 22 bases left between them. This CDR3 is built from 18 residues. The CDR3 DNA sequence: TGCAGCGTTGATTACGGCTTTTCCGGCGGGACCAGCACAGATACGCAGTATTTT. As protein: CSVDYGFSGGTSTDTQYF.